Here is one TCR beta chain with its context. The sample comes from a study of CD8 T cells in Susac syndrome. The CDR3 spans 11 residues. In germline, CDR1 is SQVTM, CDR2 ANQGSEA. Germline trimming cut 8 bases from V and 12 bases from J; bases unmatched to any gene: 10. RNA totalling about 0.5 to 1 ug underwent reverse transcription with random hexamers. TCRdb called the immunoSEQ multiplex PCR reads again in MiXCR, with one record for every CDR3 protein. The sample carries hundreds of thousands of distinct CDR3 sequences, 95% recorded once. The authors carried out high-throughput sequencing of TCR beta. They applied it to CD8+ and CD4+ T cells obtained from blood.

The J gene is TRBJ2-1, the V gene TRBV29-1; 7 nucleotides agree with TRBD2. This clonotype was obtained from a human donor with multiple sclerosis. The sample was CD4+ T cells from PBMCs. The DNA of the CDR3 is TGCAGCACCCGGCTAGCGGCTTGGCAGTTCTTC. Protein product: CSTRLAAWQFF.